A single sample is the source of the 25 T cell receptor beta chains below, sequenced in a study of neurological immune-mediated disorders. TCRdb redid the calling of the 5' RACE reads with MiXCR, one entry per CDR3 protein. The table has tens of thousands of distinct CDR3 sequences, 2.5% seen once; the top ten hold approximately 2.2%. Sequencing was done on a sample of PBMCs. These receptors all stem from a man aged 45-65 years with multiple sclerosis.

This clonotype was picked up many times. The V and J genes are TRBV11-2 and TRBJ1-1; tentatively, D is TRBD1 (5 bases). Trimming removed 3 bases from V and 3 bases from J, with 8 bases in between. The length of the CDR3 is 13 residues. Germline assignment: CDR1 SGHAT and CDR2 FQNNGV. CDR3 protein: CASSLGEYTEAFF. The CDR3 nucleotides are TGTGCCAGCAGCTTGGGGGAATACACTGAAGCTTTCTTT.

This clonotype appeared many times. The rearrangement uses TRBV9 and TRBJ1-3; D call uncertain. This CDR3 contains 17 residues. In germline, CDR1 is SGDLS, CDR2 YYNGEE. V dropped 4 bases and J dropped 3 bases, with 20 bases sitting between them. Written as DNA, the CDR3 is TGTGCCAGCAGCCCAGCCGGGGTAACCTCTGGTGGAAACACCATATATTTT. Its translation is CASSPAGVTSGGNTIYF.

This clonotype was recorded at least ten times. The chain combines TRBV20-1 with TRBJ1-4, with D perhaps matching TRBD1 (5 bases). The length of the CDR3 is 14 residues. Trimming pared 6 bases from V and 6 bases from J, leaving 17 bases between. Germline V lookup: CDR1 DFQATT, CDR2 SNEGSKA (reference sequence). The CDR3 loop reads CSATPAGPDEKLFF. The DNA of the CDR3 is TGCAGTGCCACTCCGGCAGGGCCGGATGAAAAACTGTTTTTT.

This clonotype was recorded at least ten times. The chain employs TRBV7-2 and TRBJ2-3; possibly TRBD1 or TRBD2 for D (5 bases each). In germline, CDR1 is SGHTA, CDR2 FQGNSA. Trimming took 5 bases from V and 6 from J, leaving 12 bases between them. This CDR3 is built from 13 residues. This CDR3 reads CASSRDQQDTQYF. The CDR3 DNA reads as TGTGCCAGCAGCCGGGACCAACAGGATACGCAGTATTTT. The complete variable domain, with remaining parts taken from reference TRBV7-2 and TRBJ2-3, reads GAGVSQSPSNKVTEKGKDVELRCDPISGHTALYWYRQSLGQGLEFLIYFQGNSAPDKSGLPSDRFSAERTGGSVSTLTIQRTQQEDSAVYLCASSRDQQDTQYFGPGTRLTVL.

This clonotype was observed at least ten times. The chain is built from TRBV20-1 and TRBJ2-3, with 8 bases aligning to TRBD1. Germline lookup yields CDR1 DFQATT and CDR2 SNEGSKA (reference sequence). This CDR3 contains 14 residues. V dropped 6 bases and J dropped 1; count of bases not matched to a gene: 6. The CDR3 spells CSAVGGQGTDTQYF. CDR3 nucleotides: TGCAGTGCCGTAGGGGGACAGGGCACAGATACGCAGTATTTT.

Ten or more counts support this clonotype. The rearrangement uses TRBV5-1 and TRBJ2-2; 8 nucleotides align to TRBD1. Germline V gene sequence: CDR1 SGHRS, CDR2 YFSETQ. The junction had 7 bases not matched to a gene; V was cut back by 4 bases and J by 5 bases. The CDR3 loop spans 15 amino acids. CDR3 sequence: CASSNGQGDTGELFF. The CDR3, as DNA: TGCGCCAGCAGCAACGGACAGGGTGATACCGGGGAGCTGTTTTTT.

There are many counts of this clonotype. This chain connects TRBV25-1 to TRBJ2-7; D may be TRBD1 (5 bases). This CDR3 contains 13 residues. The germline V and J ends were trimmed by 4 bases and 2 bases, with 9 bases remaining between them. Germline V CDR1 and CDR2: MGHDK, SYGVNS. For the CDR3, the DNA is TGTGCCAGCAGTGCGACAGCCACCTACGAGCAGTACTTC. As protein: CASSATATYEQYF.

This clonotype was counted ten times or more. CDR3 DNA sequence: TGTGCCAGCAGCCTGACAGGGGTTGGCTATGGCTACACCTTC. It yields the protein CASSLTGVGYGYTF. The gene calls are TRBV11-3 and TRBJ1-2, with 8 bases identical to TRBD1. This CDR3 region has 14 residues. V lost 5 bases to trimming and J lost 4 bases; unmatched junction nucleotides: 6. CDR1 and CDR2 (germline): SGHNT, YENEEA.

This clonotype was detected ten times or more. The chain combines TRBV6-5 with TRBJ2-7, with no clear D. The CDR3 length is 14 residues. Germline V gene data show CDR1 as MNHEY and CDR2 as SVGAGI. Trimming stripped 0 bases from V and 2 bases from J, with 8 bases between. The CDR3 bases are TGTGCCAGCAGTTACTCCGGCCTAGCCTACGAGCAGTACTTC. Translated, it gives CASSYSGLAYEQYF.

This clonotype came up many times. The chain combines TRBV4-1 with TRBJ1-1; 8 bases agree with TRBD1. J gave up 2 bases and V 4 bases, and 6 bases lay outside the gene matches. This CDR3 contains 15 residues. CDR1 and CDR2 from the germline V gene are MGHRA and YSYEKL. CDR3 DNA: TGCGCCAGCAGCCCCCGTGGACAGGGTAACACTGAAGCTTTCTTT. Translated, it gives CASSPRGQGNTEAFF.

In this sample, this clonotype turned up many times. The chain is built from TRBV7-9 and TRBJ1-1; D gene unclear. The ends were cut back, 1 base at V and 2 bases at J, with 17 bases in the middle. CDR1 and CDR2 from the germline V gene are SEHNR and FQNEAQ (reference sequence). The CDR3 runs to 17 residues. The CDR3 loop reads CASSLGGGGRKNTEAFF. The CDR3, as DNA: TGTGCCAGCAGCTTAGGGGGTGGTGGAAGGAAAAACACTGAAGCTTTCTTT. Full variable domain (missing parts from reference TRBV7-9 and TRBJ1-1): DTGVSQNPRHKITKRGQNVTFRCDPISEHNRLYWYRQTLGQGPEFLTYFQNEAQLEKSRLLSDRFSAERPKGSFSTLEIQRTEQGDSAMYLCASSLGGGGRKNTEAFFGQGTRLTVV.

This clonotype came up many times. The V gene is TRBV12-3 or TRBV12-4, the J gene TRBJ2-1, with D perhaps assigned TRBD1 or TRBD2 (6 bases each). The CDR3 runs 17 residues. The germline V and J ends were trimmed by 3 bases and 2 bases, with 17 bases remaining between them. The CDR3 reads CASSLGGDGFPYNEQFF. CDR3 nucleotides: TGTGCCAGCAGTTTGGGGGGCGACGGGTTTCCCTACAATGAGCAGTTCTTC.

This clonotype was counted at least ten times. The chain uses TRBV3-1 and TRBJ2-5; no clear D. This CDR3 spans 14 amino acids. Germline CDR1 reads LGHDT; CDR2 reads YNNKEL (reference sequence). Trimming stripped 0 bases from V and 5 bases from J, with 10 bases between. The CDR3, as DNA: TGTGCCAGCAGCCAAGAGGGCAGGCGGGAGACCCAGTACTTC. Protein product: CASSQEGRRETQYF.

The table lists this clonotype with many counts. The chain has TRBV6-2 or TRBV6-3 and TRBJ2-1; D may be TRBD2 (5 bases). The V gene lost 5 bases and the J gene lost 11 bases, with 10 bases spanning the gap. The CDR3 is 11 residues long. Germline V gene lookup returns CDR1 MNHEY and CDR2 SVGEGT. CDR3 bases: TGTGCCAGCAGTCCCCGGGGAAAGCAGTTCTTC. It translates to CASSPRGKQFF.

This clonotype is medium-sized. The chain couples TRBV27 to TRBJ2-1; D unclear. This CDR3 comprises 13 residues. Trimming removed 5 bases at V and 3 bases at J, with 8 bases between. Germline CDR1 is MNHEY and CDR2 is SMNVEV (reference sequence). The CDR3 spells CASSLPGYNEQFF. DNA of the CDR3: TGTGCCAGCAGTCTTCCGGGCTACAATGAGCAGTTCTTC.

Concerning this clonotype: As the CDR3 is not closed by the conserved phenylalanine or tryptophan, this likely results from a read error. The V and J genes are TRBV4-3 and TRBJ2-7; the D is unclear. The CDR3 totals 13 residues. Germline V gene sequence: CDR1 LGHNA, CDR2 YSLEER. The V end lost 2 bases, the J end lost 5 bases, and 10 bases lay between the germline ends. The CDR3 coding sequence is TGCGCCAGCAGCCAAAGCCAGTACGACGAGCAGTACAAC. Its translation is CASSQSQYDEQYN.

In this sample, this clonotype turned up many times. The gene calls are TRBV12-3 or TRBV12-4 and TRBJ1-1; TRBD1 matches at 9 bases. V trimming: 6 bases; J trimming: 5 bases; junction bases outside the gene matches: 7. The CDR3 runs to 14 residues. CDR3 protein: CASRRDRVRTEAFF. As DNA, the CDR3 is TGTGCCAGCAGAAGGGACAGGGTCCGGACTGAAGCTTTCTTT.

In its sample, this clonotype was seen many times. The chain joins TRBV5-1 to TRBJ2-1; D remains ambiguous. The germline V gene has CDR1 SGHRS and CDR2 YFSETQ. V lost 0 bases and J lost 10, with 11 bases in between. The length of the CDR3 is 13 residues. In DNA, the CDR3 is TGCGCCAGCAGCTTGGGCTACTCTAAGGAGCAGTTCTTC. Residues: CASSLGYSKEQFF.

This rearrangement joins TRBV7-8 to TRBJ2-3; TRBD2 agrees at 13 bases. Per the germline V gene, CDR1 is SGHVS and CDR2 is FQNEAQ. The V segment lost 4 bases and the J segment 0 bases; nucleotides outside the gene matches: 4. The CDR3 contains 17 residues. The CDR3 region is CASSSGLAGASTDTQYF. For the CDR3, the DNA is TGTGCCAGCAGCTCAGGACTAGCGGGGGCAAGCACAGATACGCAGTATTTT.

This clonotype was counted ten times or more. CDR3 DNA: TGTGCCTGGAGTGTACGGGCAGAAAAACTTGAAGCTTTCTTT. Translated, it gives CAWSVRAEKLEAFF. The rearrangement joins TRBV30 to TRBJ1-1; D is ambiguous. The germline gives CDR1 GTSNPN, CDR2 SVGIG (reference sequence). Trimming removed 0 bases from V and 7 bases from J, with 15 bases in between. The CDR3 runs to 14 residues.

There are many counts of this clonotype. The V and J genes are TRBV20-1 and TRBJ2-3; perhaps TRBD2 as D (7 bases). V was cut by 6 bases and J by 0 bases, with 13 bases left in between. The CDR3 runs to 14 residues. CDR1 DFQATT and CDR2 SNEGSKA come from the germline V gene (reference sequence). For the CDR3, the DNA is TGCAGTGCGGACAGCGGGGCAAGCACAGATACGCAGTATTTT. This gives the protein CSADSGASTDTQYF.

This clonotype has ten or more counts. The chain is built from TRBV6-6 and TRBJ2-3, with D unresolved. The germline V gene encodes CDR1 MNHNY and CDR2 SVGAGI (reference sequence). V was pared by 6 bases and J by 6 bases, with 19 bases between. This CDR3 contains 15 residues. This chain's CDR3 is CASRKSDTLLDTQYF. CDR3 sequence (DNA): TGTGCCAGCAGGAAGAGTGACACATTACTGGATACGCAGTATTTT.

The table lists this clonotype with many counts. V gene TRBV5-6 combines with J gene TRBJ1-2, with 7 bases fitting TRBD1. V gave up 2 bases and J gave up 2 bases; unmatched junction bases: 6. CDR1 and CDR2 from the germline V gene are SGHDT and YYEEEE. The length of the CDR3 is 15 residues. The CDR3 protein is CASSFRSQGNYGYTF. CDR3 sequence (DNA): TGTGCCAGCAGCTTCCGGTCACAGGGGAACTATGGCTACACCTTC.

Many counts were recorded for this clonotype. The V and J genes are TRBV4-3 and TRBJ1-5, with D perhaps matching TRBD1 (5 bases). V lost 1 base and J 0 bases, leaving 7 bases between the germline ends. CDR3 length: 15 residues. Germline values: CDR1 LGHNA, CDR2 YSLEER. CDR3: CASSQVRVSNQPQHF. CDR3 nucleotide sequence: TGCGCCAGCAGCCAAGTCAGGGTTAGCAATCAGCCCCAGCATTTT.

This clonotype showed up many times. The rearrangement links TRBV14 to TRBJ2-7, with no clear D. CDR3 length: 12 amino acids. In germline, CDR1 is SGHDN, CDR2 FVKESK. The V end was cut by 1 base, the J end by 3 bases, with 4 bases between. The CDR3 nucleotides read TGTGCCAGCAGCCAAGTCGTCTACGAGCAGTACTTC. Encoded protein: CASSQVVYEQYF.